Below are 17 T cell receptor beta chains sequenced from a single sample in a study of blood T cells in healthy people across ages (dated by TCRdb to the mid-2010s). The library was made by 5' RACE. Sequencing instrument: Illumina HiSeq 2500. The second PCR ran for about 6 to 12 cycles and used a J-beta primer mix along with a sample-barcoded 5' primer. In TCRdb, the public reads were trimmed at Q25 with fastp and aligned with MiXCR, with productive beta chains retained. Every distinct CDR3 protein forms one entry, paired with its most common genes and DNA. The sample data list roughly 730,000 distinct CDR3 sequences, and roughly 50% of these were observed just once. The ten biggest clones cover around a quarter of the sample. Sequences were obtained from blood. These receptors were collected from a man aged 40-50 years in good health.

In its sample, this clonotype was seen many times. The rearrangement links TRBV3-1 to TRBJ2-2, with 11 bases that match TRBD2. Germline V gene data show CDR1 as LGHDT and CDR2 as YNNKEL (reference sequence). The J segment lost 0 bases and the V segment lost 4 bases, leaving 10 bases of the junction unmatched. The CDR3 loop spans 19 amino acids. As DNA, the CDR3 is TGTGCCAGCAGCCCCTCAACTAGCGGGGGACGAGCGAACACCGGGGAGCTGTTTTTT. This sequence encodes CASSPSTSGGRANTGELFF.

This clonotype occurred once. The chain is built from TRBV20-1 and TRBJ1-5, with D possibly TRBD1 on 5 matching bases. The V and J ends lost 6 bases and 1 base respectively, with 19 bases between them. The CDR3 loop spans 16 amino acids. The germline gives CDR1 DFQATT, CDR2 SNEGSKA (reference sequence). The CDR3 DNA reads as TGCAGTGCCGGTGCGGTTCGGGGGAGAAGCAATCAGCCCCAGCATTTT. This gives the protein CSAGAVRGRSNQPQHF.

The chain links TRBV6-6 to TRBJ1-5; D gene ambiguous. The CDR3 is made up of 16 amino acids. CDR1 is MNHNY, CDR2 SVGAGI, per germline (reference sequence). With 0 bases removed from V and 0 bases from J, the gap between germline ends came to 9 bases. The CDR3 region is CASSYSNWYSNQPQHF. The CDR3, as DNA: TGTGCCAGCAGTTACTCGAATTGGTATAGCAATCAGCCCCAGCATTTT.

This clonotype was seen more than once but under ten times. This rearrangement joins TRBV4-2 to TRBJ2-7; TRBD1 or TRBD2 may be the D gene (5 bases each). The J call is in doubt because the DNA end fits TRBJ2-5 better. The CDR3 is made up of 14 amino acids. Germline lookup yields CDR1 LGHNA and CDR2 YNFKEQ. CDR3 in DNA: TGTGCCAGCAGCCACGGGGTCGGGGCGGAGACCCAGTACTTC. Translated: CASSHGVGAETQYF.

The rearrangement uses TRBV6-2 or TRBV6-3 and TRBJ2-7; D might be TRBD1 or TRBD2, each matching 5 bases. The germline V and J ends were trimmed by 0 bases and 7 bases, with 13 bases remaining between them. This CDR3 contains 14 residues. In germline, CDR1 is MNHEY, CDR2 SVGEGT. This CDR3 reads CASSYSGALNEQYF. In DNA form, the CDR3 reads TGTGCCAGCAGTTACTCCGGGGCCCTCAATGAGCAGTACTTC.

The rearrangement uses TRBV15 and TRBJ1-2; D is possibly TRBD1 (5 bases). Trimming removed 2 bases from V and 1 base from J, with 11 bases in between. The CDR3 runs to 15 residues. Looked up from germline, CDR1 is LNHNV and CDR2 is YYDKDF (reference sequence). The CDR3 DNA reads TGTGCCACCAGCAGAACTCAAGACAGTAACTATGGCTACACCTTC. Amino acid sequence: CATSRTQDSNYGYTF. Supplemented by reference TRBV15 and TRBJ1-2, the full variable domain reads DAMVIQNPRYQVTQFGKPVTLSCSQTLNHNVMYWYQQKSSQAPKLLFHYYDKDFNNEADTPDNFQSRRPNTSFCFLDIRSPGLGDTAMYLCATSRTQDSNYGYTFGSGTRLTVV.

This clonotype was counted a few times. The chain uses TRBV11-2 and TRBJ2-6; 8 bases map to TRBD1. The CDR3 covers 17 residues. V lost 2 bases to trimming and J lost 3 bases; unmatched junction nucleotides: 6. Germline V CDR1 and CDR2: SGHAT, FQNNGV. The CDR3 reads CASSLFAGGFGANVLTF. CDR3 sequence (DNA): TGTGCCAGCAGCTTATTCGCAGGGGGCTTTGGGGCCAACGTCCTGACTTTC.

The chain has TRBV12-3 or TRBV12-4 and TRBJ2-6; the match to TRBD1 covers 7 bases. The CDR3 has 16 amino acids. V lost 5 bases to trimming and J lost 2 bases; unmatched junction nucleotides: 6. The CDR3 loop reads CASSTDRAAGANVLTF. DNA of the CDR3: TGTGCCAGCAGTACCGACAGGGCGGCTGGGGCCAACGTCCTGACTTTC.

The chain has TRBV20-1 and TRBJ2-2; perhaps TRBD1 as D (6 bases). Trimming removed 0 bases from V and 7 bases from J, with 15 bases in between. CDR3 length: 15 amino acids. Germline loops: CDR1 DFQATT, CDR2 SNEGSKA (reference sequence). DNA for the CDR3: TGCAGTGCTAGAGAGAAAGACAGGATGTACGGGGAGCTGTTTTTT. It yields the protein CSAREKDRMYGELFF.

The rearrangement uses TRBV7-8 and TRBJ2-7; a possible D gene is TRBD2 (6 bases). Per the germline V gene, CDR1 is SGHVS and CDR2 is FQNEAQ. V was cut by 1 base and J by 3 bases, with 10 bases left in between. The CDR3 is 14 amino acids. The CDR3 DNA is TGTGCCAGCAGCTTAGGGGGGGACCGCTACGAGCAGTACTTC. It yields the protein CASSLGGDRYEQYF.

V usage is TRBV7-2 and J usage is TRBJ1-6; D might be TRBD1 (5 bases). Germline-derived CDR1 and CDR2 are SGHTA and FQGNSA. Deletions cut 1 base from V and 9 bases from J, with 13 bases between. The CDR3 runs to 15 residues. CDR3 bases: TGTGCCAGCAGCTTAGGGGGGATGGGGACTTCACCCCTCCACTTT. Amino acids: CASSLGGMGTSPLHF.

The V and J genes are TRBV18 and TRBJ2-3, with 9 bases aligning to TRBD2. Germline trimming cut 2 bases from V and 2 bases from J; bases unmatched to any gene: 8. Germline V gene sequence: CDR1 KGHSH, CDR2 LQKENI. The CDR3 is made up of 17 amino acids. The CDR3 loop reads CASSPSTSGAYTDTQYF. The CDR3 bases are TGTGCCAGCTCACCATCGACTAGCGGAGCCTACACAGATACGCAGTATTTT.

This clonotype has a handful of counts. J is TRBJ2-7 and V is TRBV29-1; D is possibly TRBD1 (6 bases). CDR1 is SQVTM, CDR2 ANQGSEA, per germline. V was clipped by 7 bases and J by 0 bases, with 13 bases between them. The CDR3 covers 13 residues. Here the CDR3 reads CSGKGQYSYEQYF. CDR3 in DNA: TGCAGCGGGAAAGGACAGTACTCCTACGAGCAGTACTTC.

This chain uses TRBV7-2 with TRBJ1-2; D unresolved. The V gene lost 1 base and the J gene lost 3 bases, with 6 bases spanning the gap. The CDR3 is made up of 13 amino acids. Germline V gene lookup returns CDR1 SGHTA and CDR2 FQGNSA. The CDR3 spells CASSLESDYGYTF. CDR3 nucleotide sequence: TGTGCCAGCAGCTTAGAGTCGGACTATGGCTACACCTTC. Full variable domain (rest looked up from reference TRBV7-2 and TRBJ1-2): GAGVSQSPSNKVTEKGKDVELRCDPISGHTALYWYRQSLGQGLEFLIYFQGNSAPDKSGLPSDRFSAERTGGSVSTLTIQRTQQEDSAVYLCASSLESDYGYTFGSGTRLTVV.

The V gene is TRBV20-1, the J gene TRBJ2-5; 13 nucleotides align to TRBD2. With V trimmed by 6 bases and J by 1 base, 5 bases remained unmatched. The CDR3 loop spans 15 amino acids. CDR1 and CDR2 (germline): DFQATT, SNEGSKA (reference sequence). The DNA for the CDR3 is TGCAGTGCCCCGACTAGCGGGGGGCTCCAAGAGACCCAGTACTTC. Translated: CSAPTSGGLQETQYF.

Only a few counts were recorded for this clonotype. The rearrangement joins TRBV29-1 to TRBJ2-4, with 10 bases fitting TRBD1. The DNA end favors TRBJ2-7, so the J call may be wrong. Germline V gene lookup returns CDR1 SQVTM and CDR2 ANQGSEA. The CDR3 consists of 13 residues. CDR3 protein: CSVVDRGLTEQYF. The CDR3 nucleotides read TGCAGCGTCGTTGACAGGGGGCTCACCGAGCAGTACTTC.

The chain joins TRBV25-1 to TRBJ2-5; D is unresolved. Germline V gene data show CDR1 as MGHDK and CDR2 as SYGVNS. The CDR3 is 12 residues long. Trimming took off 4 bases at V and 6 bases at J, with 9 bases between the two ends. CDR3 loop: CASSAVLKTQYF. The CDR3 DNA reads as TGTGCCAGCAGTGCCGTTTTGAAGACCCAGTACTTC. Drawing the rest from reference TRBV25-1 and TRBJ2-5, the complete variable domain is EADIYQTPRYLVIGTGKKITLECSQTMGHDKMYWYQQDPGMELHLIHYSYGVNSTEKGDLSSESTVSRIRTEHFPLTLESARPSHTSQYLCASSAVLKTQYFGPGTRLLVL.